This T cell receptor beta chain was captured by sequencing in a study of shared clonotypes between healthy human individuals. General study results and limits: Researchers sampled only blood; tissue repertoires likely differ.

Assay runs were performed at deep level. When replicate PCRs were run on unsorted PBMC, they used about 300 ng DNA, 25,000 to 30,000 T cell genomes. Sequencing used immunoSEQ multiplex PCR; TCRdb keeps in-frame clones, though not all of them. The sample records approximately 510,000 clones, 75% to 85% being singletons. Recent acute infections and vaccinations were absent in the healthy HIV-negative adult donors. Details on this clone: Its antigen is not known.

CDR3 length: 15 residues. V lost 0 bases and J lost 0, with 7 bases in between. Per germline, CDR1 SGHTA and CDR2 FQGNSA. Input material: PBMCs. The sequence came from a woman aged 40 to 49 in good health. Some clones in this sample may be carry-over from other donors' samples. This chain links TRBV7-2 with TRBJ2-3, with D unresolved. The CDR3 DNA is TGTGCCAGCAGCTTAGCGGCTGCTAGCACAGATACGCAGTATTTT. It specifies CASSLAAASTDTQYF.